Following are 18 T cell receptor beta chains from one sample sequenced in a study of shared clonotypes between healthy human individuals. Sequencing used immunoSEQ multiplex PCR; TCRdb keeps in-frame clones, though not all of them. The repertoire consists of some 2,400,000 clones, with around 95% occurring once and the leading ten covering 0.1% to 0.15%. The sequenced sample consisted of naive CD4+ T cells sorted from blood. Subset in this sample: CD45RA+ positively selected. The origin of the receptors is a man younger than 35 in good health.

The CDR3 protein is CASSKSGLAGGRETQYF. CDR3 sequence (DNA): TGCGCCAGCAGCAAATCGGGACTAGCGGGGGGCCGGGAGACCCAGTACTTC. The rearrangement joins TRBV5-1 to TRBJ2-5; 15 nucleotides align to TRBD2. This CDR3 contains 17 residues. The germline V gene encodes CDR1 SGHRS and CDR2 YFSETQ. With V trimmed by 4 bases and J by 5 bases, 9 bases remained unmatched.

CDR3 amino acids: CASSYGAGAWGDGYTF. CDR3 nucleotide sequence: TGTGCCAGCAGTTACGGTGCAGGGGCATGGGGTGATGGCTACACCTTC. V gene TRBV6-6 combines with J gene TRBJ1-2; possibly TRBD1 for D (6 bases). V gave up 2 bases and J gave up 6 bases, with 19 bases separating them. The CDR3 spans 16 residues. Germline CDR1 reads MNHNY; CDR2 reads SVGAGI (reference sequence).

This clone has only one observation. V gene TRBV6-6 combines with J gene TRBJ2-7; 7 nucleotides align to TRBD2. Per the germline V gene, CDR1 is MNHNY and CDR2 is SVGAGI (reference sequence). CDR3 length equals 15 residues. Trimming took 2 bases from V and 1 from J; bases not matched to a gene: 5. This CDR3 reads CASSYIWGGSYEQYF. CDR3 sequence (DNA): TGTGCCAGCAGTTACATCTGGGGGGGGTCCTACGAGCAGTACTTC.

V and J are TRBV13 and TRBJ2-5, with D possibly TRBD2 on 5 matching bases. CDR1 and CDR2 from the germline V gene are PRHDT and FYEKMQ (reference sequence). Trimming shortened V by 5 bases and J by 5 bases, and 12 bases separated the two germline ends. This CDR3 comprises 13 residues. CDR3 loop: CASSLGLGETQYF. In DNA, the CDR3 is TGTGCCAGCAGCCTCGGACTGGGGGAGACCCAGTACTTC.

This chain uses TRBV5-1 with TRBJ1-1, with TRBD1 matching 9 bases. The CDR3 totals 16 residues. In germline, CDR1 is SGHRS, CDR2 YFSETQ. J gave up 1 base and V 5 bases, and 9 bases lay outside the gene matches. CDR3 DNA sequence: TGCGCCAGCAGACCGGAACGGGACAGGGCGAACACTGAAGCTTTCTTT. Its protein product is CASRPERDRANTEAFF.

Concerning this clone itself: The sample carries other DNA sequences with the same CDR3. The chain combines TRBV6-5 with TRBJ2-1; D call uncertain. The CDR3 loop spans 11 amino acids. Germline V gives CDR1 MNHEY, CDR2 SVGAGI. Trimming shortened V by 6 bases and J by 8 bases, and 8 bases separated the two germline ends. Here the CDR3 DNA reads TGTGCCAGCAGCACCCGCCATGAGCAGTTCTTC. It specifies CASSTRHEQFF.

The chain uses TRBV11-2 and TRBJ2-3; 7 bases match TRBD1. Trimming cost V 5 bases and J 7 bases; bases outside gene matches: 9. This CDR3 spans 14 amino acids. Per germline, CDR1 SGHAT and CDR2 FQNNGV. The CDR3 DNA reads TGTGCCAGCAGCCCGTGGACAGGAGGATATACGCAGTATTTT. It is translated as CASSPWTGGYTQYF.

The V gene is TRBV5-1, the J gene TRBJ2-2, with D hard to call. Germline lookup yields CDR1 SGHRS and CDR2 YFSETQ. Trimming shortened V by 1 base and J by 0 bases, and 7 bases separated the two germline ends. The CDR3 has 15 amino acids. The CDR3: CASSLPETNTGELFF. The CDR3 DNA reads as TGCGCCAGCAGCTTGCCCGAAACGAACACCGGGGAGCTGTTTTTT.

This chain uses TRBV6-4 with TRBJ2-1; D is ambiguous. The germline V and J ends were trimmed by 4 bases and 4 bases, with 11 bases remaining between them. The CDR3 totals 14 residues. Germline CDR1 reads MRHNA; CDR2 reads SNTAGT. The CDR3 nucleotides are TGTGCCAGCAGTGCGGCTAGAGAATACAATGAGCAGTTCTTC. It is translated as CASSAAREYNEQFF.

This chain links TRBV7-9 with TRBJ1-5; no reliable D call. Germline CDR1 SEHNR, CDR2 FQNEAQ (reference sequence). Trimming removed 5 bases from V and 2 bases from J, with 16 bases in between. The CDR3 has 16 residues. This CDR3 is CASSLPLHRRNQPQHF. CDR3 bases: TGTGCCAGCAGCCTACCGCTACACCGGCGCAATCAGCCCCAGCATTTT. The variable domain in full, completed from reference TRBV7-9 and TRBJ1-5, reads DTGVSQNPRHKITKRGQNVTFRCDPISEHNRLYWYRQTLGQGPEFLTYFQNEAQLEKSRLLSDRFSAERPKGSFSTLEIQRTEQGDSAMYLCASSLPLHRRNQPQHFGDGTRLSIL.

In its sample, this clone was seen once. V usage is TRBV29-1 and J usage is TRBJ1-1; D is unresolved. V was cut by 0 bases and J by 4 bases, with 12 bases left in between. Per the germline V gene, CDR1 is SQVTM and CDR2 is ANQGSEA. The CDR3 runs to 14 residues. This chain's CDR3 is CSVEEQPTGTEAFF. CDR3 bases: TGCAGCGTTGAAGAACAGCCCACGGGCACTGAAGCTTTCTTT.

The chain couples TRBV4-1 to TRBJ2-4; TRBD2 agrees at 11 bases. Trimming at V came to 4 bases and at J to 0 bases, leaving 8 bases not matched to a gene. The CDR3 has 18 amino acids. Germline V gives CDR1 MGHRA, CDR2 YSYEKL. The DNA for the CDR3 is TGCGCCAGCAGCCCGGGACTAGCGGATATAAGAGCCAAAAACATTCAGTACTTC. Its translation is CASSPGLADIRAKNIQYF.

The chain is built from TRBV7-2 and TRBJ2-7; 10 nucleotides match TRBD2. V lost 5 bases to trimming and J lost 6 bases; unmatched junction nucleotides: 10. This CDR3 region has 15 residues. Germline V gives CDR1 SGHTA, CDR2 FQGNSA. CDR3 in DNA: TGTGCCAGCAGCCAACGGGGACTAGCGCCATTCGAGCAGTACTTC. It yields the protein CASSQRGLAPFEQYF. Drawing the rest from reference TRBV7-2 and TRBJ2-7, the complete variable domain is GAGVSQSPSNKVTEKGKDVELRCDPISGHTALYWYRQSLGQGLEFLIYFQGNSAPDKSGLPSDRFSAERTGGSVSTLTIQRTQQEDSAVYLCASSQRGLAPFEQYFGPGTRLTVT.

This clone was counted once. The chain couples TRBV11-2 to TRBJ1-2; D is possibly TRBD1 (6 bases). Trimming removed 5 bases from V and 2 bases from J, with 15 bases in between. The CDR3 covers 15 residues. CDR1 SGHAT and CDR2 FQNNGV come from the germline V gene. The CDR3 loop reads CASSIGQQKNYGYTF. Here the CDR3 DNA reads TGTGCCAGCAGCATTGGACAGCAGAAAAACTATGGCTACACCTTC.

The J gene is TRBJ2-7, the V gene TRBV5-1; D is undetermined. V lost 7 bases and J 1 base, leaving 15 bases between the germline ends. This CDR3 is built from 14 residues. The germline V gene encodes CDR1 SGHRS and CDR2 YFSETQ. CDR3 bases: TGCGCCAGCTCTAACCGGGTCGGATCCTACGAGCAGTACTTC. Translating it yields CASSNRVGSYEQYF.

The chain has TRBV7-2 and TRBJ1-4; D not certain. The germline V gene encodes CDR1 SGHTA and CDR2 FQGNSA. The CDR3 extends over 19 amino acids. Between the trimmed V and J ends, which lost 4 bases and 4 bases, there was a span of 25 bases. The CDR3 bases are TGTGCCAGCAGCTCCCTGGCCACAGCTCACCCAGCTTTTAATGAAAAACTGTTTTTT. It encodes CASSSLATAHPAFNEKLFF.

The genes are TRBV18 and TRBJ1-2; TRBD1 is a possible D gene (5 bases). CDR3 size: 15 residues. V was shortened by 3 bases and J by 6 bases, with 17 bases between the two germline ends. CDR1 and CDR2 from the germline V gene are KGHSH and LQKENI. In DNA, the CDR3 is TGTGCCAGCTCACCTATCACCAGGGCAATGGATGGCTACACCTTC. It is translated as CASSPITRAMDGYTF.

The rearrangement uses TRBV7-3 and TRBJ2-3; weak D call: TRBD2 (6 bases). The CDR3 has 13 amino acids. Germline V gives CDR1 SGHTA, CDR2 FQGTGA. The V gene lost 4 bases and the J gene lost 6 bases, with 11 bases spanning the gap. This chain's CDR3 is CASSSRGEDTQYF. The DNA for the CDR3 is TGTGCCAGCAGCTCCCGCGGGGAGGATACGCAGTATTTT.